A single TCR beta chain is shown here with its context. The data were obtained in a study of CD8+ T cells in alopecia areata. As for the study in general: Severity in treated patients was scored by percentage of scalp area affected.

The CDR3 is 14 amino acids. CDR1 is GTSNPN and CDR2 is SVGIG in the germline V gene (reference sequence). V lost 5 bases to trimming and J lost 4 bases; unmatched junction nucleotides: 6. Reverse transcription of extracted RNA yielded cDNA, which provided the sequencing template. Sequenced by immunoSEQ multiplex PCR; TCRdb stores in-frame clones only, minus some. This sample has more than 110,000 clones, with 45% to 65% found just once. As to treatment: oral pan-JAK inhibitor, 5-10 mg twice daily. The sequence was obtained from a human donor with alopecia areata. The rearrangement links TRBV30 to TRBJ1-1, with 11 bases that match TRBD1. The sample here was CD8+ T cells sorted from blood, taken at week 4, from a patient treated with tofacitinib. The CDR3 bases are TGTGCCTGGGGACAGGGGGCGCGGGGCACTGAAGCTTTCTTT. As protein: CAWGQGARGTEAFF.